This T cell receptor beta chain stems from a study of shared clonotypes between healthy human individuals. Study-wide background: The study drew on two women and a few men aged 18 to 49 as donors.

General observations from the study: In contrast to clonotypes shared by all four donors, non-shared clonotypes had lower generation probabilities. When naive CD4 clonotypes were compared across a few donors, around 4.6% were shared.

To note about this clone: The antigen is undetermined.

The junction had 8 bases not matched to a gene; V was cut back by 5 bases and J by 1 base. Germline lookup yields CDR1 MDHEN and CDR2 SYDVKM. This CDR3 is built from 16 residues. The method was immunoSEQ multiplex PCR; TCRdb's version includes in-frame clones alone and lacks a portion of them. Of about 980,000 clones in the sample, approximately 80% are singletons; the top ten hold about 1.5%. The clonotype originates from a man younger than 35 in good health. V is TRBV28 and J is TRBJ1-1; 9 bases fit TRBD1. Sequenced material: memory CD4+ T cells sorted from blood. Subset defined: CD45RA-negative fraction. The DNA of the CDR3 is TGTGCCAGCAGTCCTACAGGGGGACAGGGGAACACTGAAGCTTTCTTT. Its protein is CASSPTGGQGNTEAFF.